The 14 T cell receptor beta chains below all came from one sample that was sequenced in a study of early T cells in non-severe SARS-CoV-2 infection. TCRdb reprocessed the 5' RACE reads with MiXCR, giving one entry per CDR3 protein. The table lists around 71,000 distinct CDR3 sequences, about 9.1% of them singletons. The sample here was whole blood, taken at baseline. The receptors here all came from an adult who was a healthcare worker with PCR-confirmed SARS-CoV-2 infection or an uninfected control (not recorded which).

This clonotype occurred many times. This CDR3 reads CASRHPIFDEQYF. The CDR3 DNA sequence: TGTGCCAGCAGACACCCCATTTTCGACGAGCAGTACTTC. The gene calls are TRBV6-2 or TRBV6-3 and TRBJ2-7; D is ambiguous. CDR1 and CDR2 from the germline V gene are MNHEY and SVGEGT. V was trimmed by 6 bases and J by 5 bases, leaving 14 bases between them. The CDR3 is 13 amino acids.

This clonotype was seen more than once but under ten times. One end of the junction varies from germline; a read error may be responsible. The rearrangement links TRBV7-3 to TRBJ2-5, with D hard to call. CDR3 length: 16 residues. In germline, CDR1 is SGHTA, CDR2 FQGTGA. The CDR3 DNA is TGTGCCAGCAGCCCCCAACCCCGCGCGCAGGACCCAACGCAGGCTTTC. This translates into CASSPQPRAQDPTQAF.

In DNA, the CDR3 is TGCAGCGTTGTATTCCTGAACACCGGGGAGCTGTTTTTT. Translating it yields CSVVFLNTGELFF. The genes are TRBV29-1 and TRBJ2-2, with D unclear. This CDR3 is 13 amino acids long. The V end was cut by 4 bases, the J end by 1 base, with 7 bases between. Germline loops: CDR1 SQVTM, CDR2 ANQGSEA.

The chain carries TRBV7-2 and TRBJ2-1; 10 nucleotides align to TRBD2. J gave up 3 bases and V 3 bases, and 2 bases lay outside the gene matches. The CDR3 extends over 15 amino acids. The germline gives CDR1 SGHTA, CDR2 FQGNSA. The CDR3 sequence: CASSFASGSYNEQFF. The CDR3 coding sequence is TGTGCCAGCAGCTTCGCTAGCGGGAGCTACAATGAGCAGTTCTTC. The full variable domain, in which reference TRBV7-2 and TRBJ2-1 provide the parts outside the CDR3, is GAGVSQSPSNKVTEKGKDVELRCDPISGHTALYWYRQSLGQGLEFLIYFQGNSAPDKSGLPSDRFSAERTGGSVSTLTIQRTQQEDSAVYLCASSFASGSYNEQFFGPGTRLTVL.

CDR3 in DNA: TGTGCCAGCAGTCTCGGGACGGGTCAGTACGAGCAGTACTTC. Translated: CASSLGTGQYEQYF. The rearrangement joins TRBV12-3 or TRBV12-4 to TRBJ2-7; D is perhaps TRBD1 or TRBD2 (5 bases each). V lost 5 bases to trimming and J lost 4 bases, with 15 bases between them. The CDR3 totals 14 residues.

The J gene is TRBJ2-2, the V gene TRBV9, with 7 bases lining up with TRBD2. V lost 4 bases and J lost 7; bases outside the gene matches: 13. The length of the CDR3 is 16 residues. Per the germline V gene, CDR1 is SGDLS and CDR2 is YYNGEE. The CDR3 DNA reads as TGTGCCAGCAGCTTACGACTAGCCGAGCTTGGCGGGGAGCTGTTTTTT. Its translation is CASSLRLAELGGELFF.

This clonotype occurred many times. The J gene is TRBJ1-5, the V gene TRBV12-3 or TRBV12-4, with a possible D match to TRBD1 (6 bases). CDR3 size: 15 residues. V was shortened by 5 bases and J by 4 bases, with 15 bases between the two germline ends. CDR3 amino acids: CASSTTGLGNQPQHF. The CDR3 DNA reads as TGTGCCAGCAGTACCACAGGGCTTGGGAATCAGCCCCAGCATTTT.

This clonotype was observed at least ten times. The V and J genes are TRBV12-3 or TRBV12-4 and TRBJ2-1; D gene unclear. Trimming cost V 3 bases and J 10 bases, with 10 bases left between them. The CDR3 is made up of 12 amino acids. CDR3 DNA: TGTGCCAGCAGTTTTATTCTTGGCGAGCAGTTCTTC. Protein: CASSFILGEQFF.

V and J are TRBV4-3 and TRBJ1-2, with no clear D. The CDR3 is made up of 17 amino acids. The V end lost 2 bases, the J end lost 6 bases, and 22 bases lay between the germline ends. CDR1 is LGHNA, CDR2 YSLEER, per germline. As DNA, the CDR3 is TGCGCCAGCAGCCAAATCCTTGGGAGGGTAGCCACCAATGGCTACACCTTC. Protein sequence: CASSQILGRVATNGYTF.

J is TRBJ2-6 and V is TRBV28; D gene ambiguous. The CDR3 loop spans 13 amino acids. From germline, CDR1 is MDHEN and CDR2 SYDVKM. Trimming took 8 bases from V and 0 from J, leaving 5 bases between them. CDR3 region: CASLSSGANVLTF. CDR3 bases: TGTGCCAGCCTTAGCTCTGGGGCCAACGTCCTGACTTTC.

The rearrangement uses TRBV7-6 and TRBJ2-2; the match to TRBD2 covers 10 bases. CDR3 length: 13 amino acids. CDR1 is SGHVS and CDR2 is FNYEAQ in the germline V gene. CDR3 bases: TGTGCGAGCGGGAGGGCCATGGCCGGGGAGCTGTTTTTT. It is translated as CASGRAMAGELFF. The whole variable domain, filled in from reference TRBV7-6 and TRBJ2-2, reads GAGVSQSPRYKVTKRGQDVALRCDPISGHVSLYWYRQALGQGPEFLTYFNYEAQQDKSGLPNDRFSAERPEGSISTLTIQRTEQRDSAMYRCASGRAMAGELFFGEGSRLTVL.

This clonotype was picked up many times. The chain carries TRBV28 and TRBJ2-1; perhaps TRBD2 as D (6 bases). Germline-derived CDR1 and CDR2 are MDHEN and SYDVKM. The length of the CDR3 is 17 residues. V gave up 5 bases and J gave up 0 bases, with 17 bases separating them. For the CDR3, the DNA is TGTGCCAGCAGTACCCCTTTTGGGAGGAACTCCTACAATGAGCAGTTCTTC. Protein: CASSTPFGRNSYNEQFF.

This clonotype has more than one count but fewer than ten. This chain uses TRBV27 with TRBJ2-3; weak D call: TRBD1 (6 bases). Trimming removed 8 bases from V and 1 base from J, with 13 bases in between. There are 14 residues in the CDR3. The germline V gene has CDR1 MNHEY and CDR2 SMNVEV (reference sequence). The CDR3 coding sequence is TGTGCCAGCGGTACAGGGCTGGGCACAGATACGCAGTATTTT. Protein product: CASGTGLGTDTQYF.

The rearrangement joins TRBV7-9 to TRBJ1-4; TRBD1 is a possible D gene (5 bases). Trimming removed 0 bases at V and 8 bases at J, with 10 bases between. The V gene's germline CDR1 is SEHNR and CDR2 FQNEAQ (reference sequence). This CDR3 is built from 14 residues. The CDR3: CASSLAGAGEKLFF. CDR3 DNA: TGTGCCAGCAGCTTAGCAGGGGCAGGGGAAAAACTGTTTTTT.